This T cell receptor (beta chain) is from a study of cytomegalovirus exposure and HLA in healthy donors. Study as a whole: The same platform as the 666 first-cohort repertoires was used for the 120 validation repertoires, a later analysis reported.

Overall study results and limits: Reported results showed that the classifier diagnosed cytomegalovirus status with high specificity and sensitivity. Researchers catalogued roughly 150 TCR beta chains as cytomegalovirus-associated. The TCR clusters that emerged in the first cohort tended, a later analysis found, to co-occur in the roughly 110 validation repertoires.

In regard to this clone: The antigen is unknown.

The repertoire was sequenced with immunoSEQ multiplex PCR; TCRdb's copy has only in-frame clones and lacks some. In the table there are about 110,000 clones, around 89% of which are singletons. Between the trimmed V and J ends, which lost 5 bases and 6 bases, there was a span of 17 bases. There are 14 residues in the CDR3. Germline CDR1 WSHSY, CDR2 SAAADI. Sample: PBMCs. The gene calls are TRBV10-2 and TRBJ2-7, with D possibly matching TRBD2 (7 bases). The sequence came from a woman under 30 in good health and CMV-seropositive. CDR3 bases: TGCGCCAGCAGTTGGGGGGGGCCTGCCGCCGAGCAGTACTTC. Amino acids: CASSWGGPAAEQYF.